A single sample is the source of the 4 T cell receptor beta chains below, sequenced in a study of blood T cells in healthy people across ages. A second PCR of about 7 to 12 cycles used a sample-barcoded 5' primer and a J-beta primer mix. TCRdb independently ran MiXCR on the 5' RACE reads; one entry per CDR3 protein. Seen here are hundreds of thousands of distinct CDR3 sequences, 35% to 50% observed once, and the top ten hold about 32%. Material: blood. The receptors shown here come from an elderly man in good health.

This clonotype was seen many times. V and J are TRBV7-2 and TRBJ2-7; no clear D gene. V lost 3 bases, J lost 2 bases, and 8 bases lay in between. Germline CDR1 reads SGHTA; CDR2 reads FQGNSA. The CDR3 totals 13 residues. The CDR3 region is CASSLGNTYEQYF. Here the CDR3 DNA reads TGTGCCAGCAGCTTGGGGAACACCTACGAGCAGTACTTC.

The sample holds a few counts of this clonotype. The gene calls are TRBV27 and TRBJ1-4; the D is unclear. The CDR3 extends over 15 amino acids. V lost 5 bases, J lost 8 bases, and 18 bases lay in between. From germline, CDR1 is MNHEY and CDR2 SMNVEV (reference sequence). In DNA, the CDR3 is TGTGCCAGCAGTCCAAGACCCCCCCGTTGGGAAAAACTGTTTTTT. This sequence encodes CASSPRPPRWEKLFF.

The chain carries TRBV29-1 and TRBJ2-7; no reliable D call. This CDR3 comprises 11 residues. Germline assignment: CDR1 SQVTM and CDR2 ANQGSEA. V lost 7 bases and J 3 bases, leaving 10 bases between the germline ends. The CDR3 protein is CSGVKNYEQYF. DNA of the CDR3: TGCAGCGGTGTCAAGAACTACGAGCAGTACTTC.

V usage is TRBV7-3 and J usage is TRBJ2-3; 7 bases align to TRBD2. After removal of 2 bases from V and 6 bases from J, the junction contained 17 bases not matched to a gene. This CDR3 is 18 amino acids long. Germline V gene lookup returns CDR1 SGHTA and CDR2 FQGTGA. Here the CDR3 reads CASSLQGWRLAFSDTQYF. The CDR3 bases are TGTGCCAGCAGCTTACAGGGTTGGAGACTAGCCTTTTCCGATACGCAGTATTTT.